The 25 T cell receptor beta chains reported below all come from one sample, sequenced in a study of beta chain features in type 1 diabetes. Broader study findings: Patients with Type 1 diabetes showed moderately but significantly shorter TCRB CDR3s in all four CD4+ subsets.

What was sequenced were expressed TCRB transcripts, since all of the isolated RNA had been reverse transcribed. Assay used: immunoSEQ multiplex PCR; TCRdb lists only in-frame clones, some missing. The sample lists under 200,000 clones, 8% to 8.5% occurring once. Antigen specificity for these receptors is unknown. The sequencing sample was made of central memory CD4+ T cells from blood. These receptors all stem from a woman in her late teens or twenties with type 1 diabetes.

This clone has just a few counts. The gene calls are TRBV30 and TRBJ1-3, with D perhaps matching TRBD1 (5 bases). The V gene lost 3 bases and the J gene lost 2 bases, with 8 bases spanning the gap. This CDR3 has 13 residues. The V gene's germline CDR1 is GTSNPN and CDR2 SVGIG (reference sequence). CDR3 sequence (DNA): TGTGCCTGGAGGCAGGGTGCTGGAAACACCATATATTTT. This codes for CAWRQGAGNTIYF.

This clone was seen only a few times. The chain uses TRBV4-2 and TRBJ1-4; D unresolved. The CDR3 spans 14 residues. Trimming left V 1 base short and J 9 bases short, with 12 bases between. Germline CDR1 is LGHNA and CDR2 is YNFKEQ. In DNA form, the CDR3 reads TGTGCCAGCAGCCAAGGGACTATACCTCAAAAACTGTTTTTT. Residues: CASSQGTIPQKLFF.

This clone was detected a few times. The CDR3 DNA sequence: TGTGCCAGCAGCCAATTCGGCGGATATGAGCAGTTCTTC. Protein sequence: CASSQFGGYEQFF. The chain couples TRBV14 to TRBJ2-1; the D is unclear. The CDR3 has 13 residues. Trimming removed 2 bases from V and 8 bases from J, with 10 bases in between. Germline CDR1 and CDR2: SGHDN and FVKESK.

This clone has just a few counts. The chain recombines TRBV7-2 with TRBJ1-2; 9 nucleotides match TRBD1. With V trimmed by 5 bases and J by 2 bases, 12 bases remained unmatched. Germline V gene lookup returns CDR1 SGHTA and CDR2 FQGNSA. The CDR3 spans 17 residues. The CDR3: CASSPRGRTGENYGYTF. Here the CDR3 DNA reads TGTGCCAGCAGCCCTAGAGGGAGGACAGGGGAAAACTATGGCTACACCTTC. Drawing the rest from reference TRBV7-2 and TRBJ1-2, the complete variable domain is GAGVSQSPSNKVTEKGKDVELRCDPISGHTALYWYRQSLGQGLEFLIYFQGNSAPDKSGLPSDRFSAERTGGSVSTLTIQRTQQEDSAVYLCASSPRGRTGENYGYTFGSGTRLTVV.

This chain links TRBV4-2 with TRBJ2-7; 7 positions match TRBD2. After removal of 1 base from V and 3 bases from J, the junction contained 9 bases not matched to a gene. The CDR3 has 16 amino acids. Germline-derived CDR1 and CDR2 are LGHNA and YNFKEQ. The CDR3 DNA is TGTGCCAGCAGCCAAGTTCGGGGGAGGGCCTACTACGAGCAGTACTTC. Encoded protein: CASSQVRGRAYYEQYF.

This chain links TRBV2 with TRBJ2-7; 7 bases fit TRBD2. With 5 bases clipped from V and 2 bases from J, the junction kept 9 bases outside the gene matches. This CDR3 spans 15 amino acids. Germline V lookup: CDR1 SNHLY, CDR2 FYNNEI. DNA of the CDR3: TGTGCCAGCAGTCAATGGCGGGAGTTAGCCTACGAGCAGTACTTC. Amino acids: CASSQWRELAYEQYF.

This clone was recorded many times. The V gene is TRBV28, the J gene TRBJ2-7; 8 bases align to TRBD1. The CDR3 is 14 amino acids. The V and J ends lost 3 bases and 4 bases, in that order; junction bases with no gene match: 5. In germline, CDR1 is MDHEN, CDR2 SYDVKM. The CDR3 region has the DNA TGTGCCAGCAGTTTCAGGACAGGGATTTACGAGCAGTACTTC. Amino acid sequence: CASSFRTGIYEQYF.

The chain has TRBV5-1 and TRBJ2-5, with 7 bases lining up with TRBD2. The CDR3 is 17 amino acids. J gave up 4 bases and V 0 bases, and 12 bases lay outside the gene matches. Germline CDR1 and CDR2: SGHRS and YFSETQ. In DNA, the CDR3 is TGCGCCAGCAGCTTGGTGTCTAGCGGAGGGGTCGGAGAGACCCAGTACTTC. This encodes CASSLVSSGGVGETQYF.

This clone was picked up a small number of times. The gene calls are TRBV5-1 and TRBJ2-3; tentative D call: TRBD2 (6 bases). The CDR3 runs to 17 residues. V gave up 0 bases and J gave up 0 bases, with 14 bases separating them. Per germline, CDR1 SGHRS and CDR2 YFSETQ. Here the CDR3 reads CASSLAPRGLSTDTQYF. Written as DNA, the CDR3 is TGCGCCAGCAGCTTGGCGCCGCGGGGACTTAGCACAGATACGCAGTATTTT.

Only a few counts were recorded for this clone. The chain uses TRBV7-2 and TRBJ2-1; D is unresolved. The CDR3 loop spans 11 amino acids. The germline V gene encodes CDR1 SGHTA and CDR2 FQGNSA. With 5 bases removed from V and 8 bases from J, the gap between germline ends came to 7 bases. CDR3 DNA sequence: TGTGCCAGCAGCCAAGAGTATGAGCAGTTCTTC. This translates into CASSQEYEQFF. Filled out from reference TRBV7-2 and TRBJ2-1, the complete variable domain reads GAGVSQSPSNKVTEKGKDVELRCDPISGHTALYWYRQSLGQGLEFLIYFQGNSAPDKSGLPSDRFSAERTGGSVSTLTIQRTQQEDSAVYLCASSQEYEQFFGPGTRLTVL.

This clone was observed a handful of times. The genes are TRBV11-2 and TRBJ2-5; TRBD1 agrees at 9 bases. V lost 4 bases and J lost 4; bases outside the gene matches: 1. CDR3 length: 13 amino acids. CDR1 is SGHAT, CDR2 FQNNGV, per germline. This CDR3 reads CASSWDRAETQYF. The CDR3 DNA is TGTGCCAGCAGCTGGGACAGGGCAGAGACCCAGTACTTC.

The rearrangement uses TRBV6-5 and TRBJ2-2; D is possibly TRBD2 (5 bases). The V end lost 1 base, the J end lost 8 bases, and 11 bases lay between the germline ends. The germline V gene has CDR1 MNHEY and CDR2 SVGAGI. This CDR3 has 14 residues. The chain's CDR3 is CASSYYLRGGELFF. Here the CDR3 DNA reads TGTGCCAGCAGTTACTACTTGCGCGGGGGGGAGCTGTTTTTT.

This clone was detected a few times. This rearrangement joins TRBV30 to TRBJ1-5, with D uncertain. The V end was cut by 5 bases, the J end by 6 bases, with 17 bases between. The CDR3 is 14 residues long. Germline CDR1 and CDR2: GTSNPN and SVGIG (reference sequence). In DNA, the CDR3 is TGTGCCTGGTCCGTTGGTAGTGGGAGTCAGCCCCAGCATTTT. Amino acids: CAWSVGSGSQPQHF.

This clone occurred many times. The J gene is TRBJ2-5, the V gene TRBV18; TRBD2 aligns across 7 bases. The CDR3 runs to 12 residues. J gave up 5 bases and V 8 bases, and 5 bases lay outside the gene matches. Germline CDR1 is KGHSH and CDR2 is LQKENI. CDR3 bases: TGTGCCAGCGGCCGGGGAGGGGAGACCCAGTACTTC. Protein product: CASGRGGETQYF.

This clone was recorded a few times. This sample also contains other DNA sequences that code for the same CDR3. The gene calls are TRBV5-1 and TRBJ2-7, with TRBD1 matching 9 bases. After removal of 7 bases from V and 3 bases from J, the junction contained 5 bases not matched to a gene. Germline-derived CDR1 and CDR2 are SGHRS and YFSETQ. The CDR3 has 13 residues. The CDR3 loop is CASRPGQGYEQYF. CDR3 sequence (DNA): TGCGCCAGCCGTCCGGGACAGGGCTACGAGCAGTACTTC.

V and J are TRBV18 and TRBJ1-5, with a possible D match to TRBD1 (5 bases). The CDR3 is 14 residues long. Looked up from germline, CDR1 is KGHSH and CDR2 is LQKENI. Trimming took 3 bases from V and 5 from J, leaving 11 bases between them. CDR3 nucleotide sequence: TGTGCCAGCTCACCCCAGGGAAACGATCAGCCCCAGCATTTT. Its translation: CASSPQGNDQPQHF.

In this sample, this clone turned up a few times. The V and J genes are TRBV4-1 and TRBJ2-4; tentative D call: TRBD1 (6 bases). Germline CDR1 is MGHRA and CDR2 is YSYEKL. Trimming pared 0 bases from V and 3 bases from J, leaving 9 bases between. The CDR3 length is 15 residues. CDR3 sequence reads: CASSQDTGNKNIQYF. In nucleotides, the CDR3 is TGCGCCAGCAGCCAAGATACAGGGAACAAAAACATTCAGTACTTC.

The chain is built from TRBV5-1 and TRBJ2-3; 7 nucleotides match TRBD1. After removal of 4 bases from V and 8 bases from J, the junction contained 10 bases not matched to a gene. CDR1 is SGHRS and CDR2 is YFSETQ in the germline V gene. The CDR3 runs to 14 residues. The CDR3 region is CASSTGQAQITQYF. The CDR3 bases are TGCGCCAGCAGCACTGGACAGGCACAGATTACGCAGTATTTT.

V gene TRBV4-1 combines with J gene TRBJ2-7, with 14 bases that match TRBD2. The CDR3 consists of 16 residues. Germline V gene lookup returns CDR1 MGHRA and CDR2 YSYEKL. Unmatched junction bases numbered 7, after V lost 4 bases and J lost 5 bases. CDR3 in DNA: TGCGCCAGCAGCCGACCGGGACTAGCGGGAGATAACGAGCAGTACTTC. It yields the protein CASSRPGLAGDNEQYF.

The rearrangement uses TRBV7-2 and TRBJ2-2; no firm D call. The CDR3 runs to 13 residues. The germline V and J ends were trimmed by 5 bases and 6 bases, with 10 bases remaining between them. The germline V gene encodes CDR1 SGHTA and CDR2 FQGNSA. In DNA form, the CDR3 reads TGTGCCAGCAGCCGAGGTACGGCCGGGGAGCTGTTTTTT. It codes for CASSRGTAGELFF.

This clone appeared a few times. This rearrangement joins TRBV4-3 to TRBJ1-6; the D is unclear. This CDR3 contains 15 residues. From germline, CDR1 is LGHNA and CDR2 YSLEER. Trimming left V 0 bases short and J 8 bases short, with 11 bases between. CDR3 amino acids: CASSQDSGWDSPLHF. CDR3 nucleotides: TGCGCCAGCAGCCAAGATTCGGGTTGGGATTCACCCCTCCACTTT.

This rearrangement joins TRBV7-3 to TRBJ2-7; tentatively, D is TRBD2 (6 bases). The CDR3 sequence is 13 residues long. V was pared by 5 bases and J by 2 bases, with 10 bases between. CDR1 and CDR2 (germline): SGHTA, FQGTGA. CDR3 residues: CASSRGAAYEQYF. DNA for the CDR3: TGTGCCAGCAGCCGCGGGGCCGCCTACGAGCAGTACTTC.

The chain carries TRBV7-9 and TRBJ1-4, with a weak D call TRBD1 (5 bases). This CDR3 is 14 amino acids long. Germline lookup yields CDR1 SEHNR and CDR2 FQNEAQ (reference sequence). With 3 bases removed from V and 7 bases from J, the gap between germline ends came to 12 bases. The DNA of the CDR3 is TGTGCCAGCAGCTTGGTGGGGCTGGGTGAAAAACTGTTTTTT. This codes for CASSLVGLGEKLFF.

This clone was observed a few times. This chain connects TRBV4-3 to TRBJ2-5, with D possibly matching TRBD2 (6 bases). V was cut by 0 bases and J by 5 bases, with 7 bases left in between. Germline V gene sequence: CDR1 LGHNA, CDR2 YSLEER. CDR3 length: 13 residues. The CDR3 region is CASSQEGRETQYF. CDR3 nucleotides: TGCGCCAGCAGCCAAGAGGGGAGGGAGACCCAGTACTTC.

The chain recombines TRBV28 with TRBJ2-7, with 7 bases identical to TRBD2. The junction had 17 bases not matched to a gene; V was cut back by 6 bases and J by 0 bases. Per germline, CDR1 MDHEN and CDR2 SYDVKM. The CDR3 has 18 residues. CDR3 loop: CASSRPGLSGIDSYEQYF. CDR3 bases: TGTGCCAGCAGCCGCCCAGGCCTGAGCGGGATCGACTCCTACGAGCAGTACTTC.